The 22 T cell receptor beta chains in this list originate from one sample, sequenced in a study of blood T cell repertoires in COVID-19. Clones were read by immunoSEQ multiplex PCR, and TCRdb kept only the in-frame ones, dropping some. The sample carries about 320,000 clones, 88% recorded once. The specimen sequenced was PBMCs or T cells enriched from blood (not recorded which). The receptor set was obtained from a man under 40 who had recovered from COVID-19.

V usage is TRBV5-4 and J usage is TRBJ1-2; possibly TRBD1 for D (6 bases). Germline CDR1 and CDR2: SGHNT and YYREEE (reference sequence). V lost 4 bases, J lost 4 bases, and 17 bases lay in between. The length of the CDR3 is 15 residues. CDR3 protein: CASSLRGGGSYGYTF. In DNA, the CDR3 is TGTGCCAGCAGCCTTCGGGGAGGGGGGAGCTATGGCTACACCTTC.

This clone was seen a handful of times. The chain joins TRBV16 to TRBJ1-3; possibly TRBD1 for D (6 bases). From germline, CDR1 is KGHSY and CDR2 FQNENV. The ends were cut back, 4 bases at V and 2 bases at J, with 12 bases in the middle. CDR3 size: 15 residues. The CDR3 here is CASSRSRTAGNTIYF. In DNA form, the CDR3 reads TGTGCCAGCAGCCGGTCTCGGACAGCTGGAAACACCATATATTTT.

The chain links TRBV4-1 to TRBJ1-1, with D unresolved. Trimming removed 5 bases from V and 0 bases from J, with 10 bases in between. Germline assignment: CDR1 MGHRA and CDR2 YSYEKL. CDR3 length: 14 amino acids. CDR3 region: CASSAVRLNTEAFF. The CDR3 DNA reads as TGCGCCAGCAGCGCGGTTCGGTTGAACACTGAAGCTTTCTTT.

V usage is TRBV9 and J usage is TRBJ2-5, with 8 bases that match TRBD1. This CDR3 spans 14 amino acids. The V gene's germline CDR1 is SGDLS and CDR2 YYNGEE. V dropped 3 bases and J dropped 4; count of bases not matched to a gene: 5. CDR3 nucleotides: TGTGCCAGCAGCGGAACAGGGGGATTAGAGACCCAGTACTTC. Its translation: CASSGTGGLETQYF.

The J gene is TRBJ2-2, the V gene TRBV5-6; TRBD2 aligns across 8 bases. The V and J ends lost 0 bases and 6 bases, in that order; junction bases with no gene match: 7. The CDR3 covers 16 residues. CDR1 and CDR2 from the germline V gene are SGHDT and YYEEEE. Written as DNA, the CDR3 is TGTGCCAGCAGCTTGGTGGGACTAGATTATTCCGGGGAGCTGTTTTTT. Translating it yields CASSLVGLDYSGELFF. Using reference TRBV5-6 and TRBJ2-2 for the parts outside the CDR3, the full variable domain is DAGVTQSPTHLIKTRGQQVTLRCSPKSGHDTVSWYQQALGQGPQFIFQYYEEEERQRGNFPDRFSGHQFPNYSSELNVNALLLGDSALYLCASSLVGLDYSGELFFGEGSRLTVL.

The CDR3, as DNA: TGTGCCAGCAGTCGACTCAGGGGGCTAAGTTCCGACAATGAGCAGTTCTTC. This codes for CASSRLRGLSSDNEQFF. The V and J genes are TRBV28 and TRBJ2-1, with 8 bases identical to TRBD1. The CDR3 sequence is 17 residues long. Germline lookup yields CDR1 MDHEN and CDR2 SYDVKM. The ends lost 5 bases at V and 5 bases at J; junction bases unmatched: 14.

V is TRBV9 and J is TRBJ1-4; a possible D gene is TRBD1 (5 bases). V was pared by 2 bases and J by 7 bases, with 15 bases between. The CDR3 covers 15 residues. CDR1 SGDLS and CDR2 YYNGEE come from the germline V gene. DNA of the CDR3: TGTGCCAGCAGCGTCGAAGGGGAAGGTCGTGAAAAACTGTTTTTT. As protein: CASSVEGEGREKLFF.

This chain uses TRBV3-1 (or the pseudogene TRBV3-2) with TRBJ2-2; 8 nucleotides agree with TRBD2. CDR1 and CDR2 (germline): LGHDT, YNNKEL (reference sequence). V shed 1 base, J shed 5 bases, and the junction held 3 bases outside the gene matches. The CDR3 loop spans 15 amino acids. The CDR3 sequence is CASSQAGGGTGELFF. CDR3 bases: TGTGCCAGCAGCCAAGCGGGGGGGGGAACCGGGGAGCTGTTTTTT.

The rearrangement uses TRBV29-1 and TRBJ2-5; 9 bases fit TRBD1. V gave up 3 bases and J gave up 5 bases; unmatched junction bases: 7. The CDR3 is 14 amino acids. CDR1 and CDR2 (germline): SQVTM, ANQGSEA. CDR3 sequence: CSVDLTGGWETQYF. CDR3 in DNA: TGCAGCGTTGATTTAACAGGGGGCTGGGAGACCCAGTACTTC.

J is TRBJ2-4 and V is TRBV3-1 (or the pseudogene TRBV3-2), with 10 bases that match TRBD1. In germline, CDR1 is LGHDT, CDR2 YNNKEL (reference sequence). Losses at the gene ends were 3 bases for V and 7 bases for J; bases not matched to a gene: 15. This CDR3 has 18 amino acids. The DNA for the CDR3 is TGTGCCAGCAGCCACCCCAGTAACCGACAGGGGGCGGTTAACATTCAGTACTTC. This encodes CASSHPSNRQGAVNIQYF.

This rearrangement joins TRBV4-2 to TRBJ2-7; TRBD2 aligns across 10 bases. With V trimmed by 4 bases and J by 1 base, 10 bases remained unmatched. Germline loops: CDR1 LGHNA, CDR2 YNFKEQ. The CDR3 is made up of 17 amino acids. This chain's CDR3 is CASSRDPSGGLSYEQYF. As DNA, the CDR3 is TGTGCCAGCAGCCGGGACCCTAGCGGGGGCCTTTCCTACGAGCAGTACTTC.

This clone was counted a single time. V usage is TRBV5-1 and J usage is TRBJ2-5, with D possibly TRBD1 on 5 matching bases. With 0 bases removed from V and 7 bases from J, the gap between germline ends came to 19 bases. The germline CDR1 and CDR2 sequences are SGHRS and YFSETQ. The CDR3 loop spans 16 amino acids. In DNA form, the CDR3 reads TGCGCCAGCAGCTTGGGTCAGGGCTGGAGCGTGGGGACCCAGTACTTC. Its translation: CASSLGQGWSVGTQYF.

In this sample, this clone turned up once. V and J are TRBV10-1 and TRBJ2-1; 13 bases line up with TRBD2. Germline-derived CDR1 and CDR2 are WNHNN and SYGVQD (reference sequence). Germline trimming cut 6 bases from V and 13 bases from J; bases unmatched to any gene: 6. The CDR3 consists of 13 residues. CDR3: CASRAGTSGVQFF. The CDR3 DNA sequence: TGCGCCAGCAGAGCCGGGACTAGCGGGGTCCAGTTCTTC.

This chain joins TRBV6-5 and TRBJ2-5, with D possibly TRBD1 on 6 matching bases. This CDR3 contains 13 residues. Looked up from germline, CDR1 is MNHEY and CDR2 is SVGAGI. The V gene lost 6 bases and the J gene lost 5 bases, with 13 bases spanning the gap. CDR3 coding DNA: TGTGCCAGCAGCTGGACAGTGGAGGAGACCCAGTACTTC. It translates to CASSWTVEETQYF.

The chain has TRBV7-2 and TRBJ1-4; no clear D gene. The CDR3 sequence is 12 residues long. Between the trimmed V and J ends, which lost 3 bases and 7 bases, there was a span of 6 bases. Germline V lookup: CDR1 SGHTA, CDR2 FQGNSA. CDR3 residues: CASSFKAEKLFF. The CDR3 DNA reads as TGTGCCAGCAGCTTTAAAGCTGAAAAACTGTTTTTT. The full variable domain, with the rest looked up from reference TRBV7-2 and TRBJ1-4, is GAGVSQSPSNKVTEKGKDVELRCDPISGHTALYWYRQSLGQGLEFLIYFQGNSAPDKSGLPSDRFSAERTGGSVSTLTIQRTQQEDSAVYLCASSFKAEKLFFGSGTQLSVL.

The genes are TRBV6-2 or TRBV6-3 and TRBJ1-6, with 12 bases aligning to TRBD1. Looked up from germline, CDR1 is MNHEY and CDR2 is SVGEGT. The CDR3 length is 20 residues. V lost 6 bases and J lost 10; bases outside the gene matches: 22. CDR3 nucleotides: TGTGCCAGCAGCCACCGCCGGGACAGGGGGCGAGCTAGCCTGTCCTCACCCCTCCACTTT. Translation gives CASSHRRDRGRASLSSPLHF.

This clone has a count of ten or more. The chain has TRBV5-7 and TRBJ1-6, with D possibly being TRBD1 (5 bases). TRBV5-7 is an ORF, and what it does is uncertain. The germline V and J ends were trimmed by 4 bases and 3 bases, with 17 bases remaining between them. CDR3 length: 17 amino acids. The CDR3 loop reads CASSPIQGFDYNSPLHF. The CDR3 nucleotides are TGTGCCAGCAGCCCAATCCAGGGCTTTGACTATAATTCACCCCTCCACTTT.

The rearrangement joins TRBV14 to TRBJ1-4; TRBD1 is a possible D gene (6 bases). With 4 bases removed from V and 0 bases from J, the gap between germline ends came to 6 bases. Germline V gene sequence: CDR1 SGHDN, CDR2 FVKESK. The CDR3 consists of 14 residues. In DNA, the CDR3 is TGTGCCAGCAGCCGGACAGCAACTAATGAAAAACTGTTTTTT. It codes for CASSRTATNEKLFF.

This clone has only a few counts. V usage is TRBV5-8 and J usage is TRBJ2-2; tentative D call: TRBD1 (6 bases). Germline CDR1 and CDR2: SGHTS and YDEGEE. This CDR3 has 15 residues. V was clipped by 7 bases and J by 3 bases, with 16 bases between them. CDR3 nucleotide sequence: TGTGCCAGCCCTCGGGACCAGGGGTACACCGGGGAGCTGTTTTTT. Protein product: CASPRDQGYTGELFF.

The rearrangement uses TRBV6-5 and TRBJ2-3; tentative D call: TRBD2 (6 bases). Trimming took off 7 bases at V and 2 bases at J, with 13 bases between the two ends. CDR1 is MNHEY, CDR2 SVGAGI, per germline. The CDR3 length is 14 residues. CDR3 sequence: CASTSPGLTDTQYF. In DNA, the CDR3 is TGTGCCAGCACCTCGCCGGGACTCACAGATACGCAGTATTTT.

This clone turned up a few times. The rearrangement uses TRBV5-1 and TRBJ2-5, with 8 bases that match TRBD2. CDR1 is SGHRS, CDR2 YFSETQ, per germline. The CDR3 length is 15 residues. V trimming: 2 bases; J trimming: 1 base; junction bases outside the gene matches: 4. This CDR3 is CASSFSSGFQETQYF. The CDR3 DNA follows: TGCGCCAGCAGCTTCTCTAGCGGGTTCCAAGAGACCCAGTACTTC.

The gene calls are TRBV20-1 and TRBJ2-5, with 15 bases matching TRBD2. From germline, CDR1 is DFQATT and CDR2 SNEGSKA (reference sequence). Trimming at V came to 3 bases and at J to 4 bases, leaving 3 bases not matched to a gene. The CDR3 spans 15 residues. CDR3 DNA: TGCAGTGCTAGTAGGGGACTAGCGGGGGGAGAGACCCAGTACTTC. Translated, it gives CSASRGLAGGETQYF.